This T cell receptor (beta chain) was captured in a study of T cells in tuberculosis. Findings and caveats of the study: Smaller alpha distances in active tuberculosis partly reflected shorter CDR3-alpha lengths. Active tuberculosis TCR-alpha repertoires lay closer to GMM-specific TCRs than IGRA-negative controls, suggesting clonal expansion.

Measured with immunoSEQ multiplex PCR; TCRdb has only the in-frame clones, and not every one. This sample carries tens of thousands of clones, 85% to 95% of them seen once, and the ten largest clones take 4.9%. This clone was seen a single time. Antigen: not known. The CDR3 is 15 amino acids. The V end was cut by 1 base, the J end by 0 bases, with 9 bases between. Per the germline V gene, CDR1 is KGHSH and CDR2 is LQKENI. V usage is TRBV18 and J usage is TRBJ2-5, with D uncertain. The sequencing input was PBMCs. The source is a donor aged 5 to 30 with latent tuberculosis or without tuberculosis infection. Here the CDR3 DNA reads TGTGCCAGCTCACCACAGAACCTAAACCAAGAGACCCAGTACTTC. It specifies CASSPQNLNQETQYF.